This record concerns one T cell receptor beta chain sequence. No antigen is known for it. High-throughput TCR beta sequencing covered peripheral CD8+ and CD4+ T cells. The Susac syndrome patients fit the recently defined diagnostic criteria for definite or probable disease. The data were taken from a study of CD8 T cells in Susac syndrome. Study-level results: CD8+ clonal expansion in Susac peaked in TEMRA cells and active patients.

RNA, at roughly 0.45 to 1 ug, was reverse transcribed with random hexamers. TCRdb used MiXCR to reprocess the immunoSEQ multiplex PCR reads, holding one entry per CDR3 protein. The top ten hold more than 0.4% of the sample, which has around 80,000 distinct CDR3 sequences, 90% to 95% seen once. The V end lost 5 bases, the J end lost 0 bases, and 11 bases lay between the germline ends. The CDR3 consists of 14 residues. Germline-derived CDR1 and CDR2 are SGHVS and FNYEAQ. The chain couples TRBV7-6 to TRBJ2-7, with D perhaps TRBD2 (7 bases). The TCR comes from a human donor with Susac syndrome. Material: CD8+ T cells from PBMCs. This CDR3 reads CASSQRDNSYEQYF. The CDR3 nucleotides are TGTGCCAGCAGCCAGCGGGACAACTCCTACGAGCAGTACTTC.